These T cell receptor beta chains were read from a single sample in a study of shared clonotypes between healthy human individuals. TCRdb keeps only in-frame clones here, not all; method: immunoSEQ multiplex PCR. The sample gives fewer than 3 million clones, just under 95% of which show up once; 0.3% to 0.45% is in the top ten. The source material was naive CD4+ T cells from PBMCs. These receptors came from a man aged 18 to 29 in good health. Some clones in this sample may be carry-over from other donors' samples. Each CDR3 is given with its conserved first and last residue. D genes are given only for firm matches. Only some rows state a clone size, as once, few, many or a class for expanded clones.

d_gene,v_gene,j_gene,abundance,CDR3nt,CDR3aa
TRBD2,TRBV4-2,TRBJ2-3,-,TGTGCCAGCAGCCTCAAGGCTAGCGGGACCACAGATACGCAGTATTTT,CASSLKASGTTDTQYF
TRBD1,TRBV18,TRBJ1-1,-,TGTGCCAGCTCACCTAATACAGGGGACACTGAAGCTTTCTTT,CASSPNTGDTEAFF
TRBD1,TRBV7-2,TRBJ1-5,-,TGTGCCAGCAGTCTGACAGGGACGGGACAGCCCCAGCATTTT,CASSLTGTGQPQHF
-,TRBV9,TRBJ2-7,-,TGTGCCAGCAGCGTAGGAATGGAACCCACCTACGAGCAGTACTTC,CASSVGMEPTYEQYF
TRBD2,TRBV5-1,TRBJ2-5,-,TGCGCCAGCAGCGTACTAGCGGCAGTCCAAGAGACCCAGTACTTC,CASSVLAAVQETQYF
-,TRBV2,TRBJ1-5,few,TGTGCCAGCAGCCGACAGGATAGCAATCAGCCCCAGCATTTT,CASSRQDSNQPQHF
-,TRBV5-4,TRBJ2-2,-,TGTGCCAGCAGCTTGGGAGGGACCGGGGAGCTGTTTTTT,CASSLGGTGELFF
-,TRBV4-2,TRBJ2-1,-,TGTGCCAGCAGCCAAGATCAGGTCCCCTACAATGAGCAGTTCTTC,CASSQDQVPYNEQFF
TRBD2,TRBV5-1,TRBJ2-2,-,TGCGCCAGCAGCTTCCTCAGCGGGGTGAACACCGGGGAGCTGTTTTTT,CASSFLSGVNTGELFF
-,TRBV29-1,TRBJ2-7,-,TGCAGCGTTGGAACCTACGAGCAGTACTTC,CSVGTYEQYF
TRBD1,TRBV7-3,TRBJ2-1,-,TGTGCCAGCAGCTTACATGGGACAGGGTTCAATGAGCAGTTCTTC,CASSLHGTGFNEQFF
-,TRBV28,TRBJ1-5,-,TGTGCCATCAAACAGGGCGCCGGCAATCAGCCCCAGCATTTT,CAIKQGAGNQPQHF
TRBD2,TRBV15,TRBJ2-3,-,TGTGCCACCAGCAGAGAGTCGGGACTAGCGGGCCTCACAGATACGCAGTATTTT,CATSRESGLAGLTDTQYF
-,TRBV27,TRBJ2-7,-,TGTGCCAGCAGTTTACGAGGGAACTACGAGCAGTACTTC,CASSLRGNYEQYF
TRBD1,TRBV2,TRBJ1-1,-,TGTGCCAGCAGAACAGGGGTACCGAGGGACACTGAAGCTTTCTTT,CASRTGVPRDTEAFF
-,TRBV7-9,TRBJ2-5,-,TGTGCCAGCAGCGACTTCCAAGAGACCCAGTACTTC,CASSDFQETQYF
-,TRBV5-1,TRBJ2-5,-,TGCGCCAGCACCACACAGGGTACGGGAGAGACCCAGTACTTC,CASTTQGTGETQYF
-,TRBV4-1,TRBJ1-1,-,TGCGCCAGCAGCCAAGATCTCGGGGGGTTCGTCCCAGTCACTGAAGCTTTCTTT,CASSQDLGGFVPVTEAFF
TRBD1,TRBV7-9,TRBJ1-2,few,TGTGCCAGCAGCCCAGGGACAGGGGGACATGGCTACACCTTC,CASSPGTGGHGYTF
TRBD2,TRBV5-4,TRBJ2-1,-,TGTGCCAGCAGTCCGGGAGGGCCCGGCAATGAGCAGTTCTTC,CASSPGGPGNEQFF
-,TRBV14,TRBJ2-5,-,TGTGCCAGCAGCTATACACGAGAGGAGACCCAGTACTTC,CASSYTREETQYF
-,TRBV4-2,TRBJ2-7,-,TGTGCCAGCAGCCAAGTGCGACTAGGACAGACGACCTACGAGCAGTACTTC,CASSQVRLGQTTYEQYF
-,TRBV15,TRBJ2-5,-,TGTGCCACCAGCAGAGACAACAAAGAGGCCCAGTACTTC,CATSRDNKEAQYF
TRBD2,TRBV15,TRBJ2-1,-,TGTGCCACCAGCAGAGACGGGAGGGCCTACAATGAGCAGTTCTTC,CATSRDGRAYNEQFF
TRBD1,TRBV6-1,TRBJ1-2,-,TGTGCCAGCAGGGAACCCGGGACAGGGCGTGGCTACACCTTC,CASREPGTGRGYTF
TRBD1,TRBV27,TRBJ1-4,-,TGTGCCAGCGGCGGACAGGGGGCATCATTTTCCCGGCCTGAAAAACTGTTTTTT,CASGGQGASFSRPEKLFF